Following are 17 T cell receptor beta chains from one sample sequenced in a study of T cells in Graves' hyperthyroidism and ophthalmopathy. TCR beta CDR3 regions were amplified from RNA. Carried out on the TCR CDR3, a first-round RT-PCR used the HTBI primer set. In TCRdb, the multiplex PCR reads were re-called with MiXCR into one record per CDR3 protein. The profile shows approximately 740,000 distinct CDR3 sequences, 13% to 15% of them singletons. Input material: blood. The receptor source for this set is a woman younger than 30 with Graves' hyperthyroidism.

This clonotype has a count of ten or more. The chain uses TRBV20-1 and TRBJ1-2; the D gene is possibly TRBD1 (5 bases). Germline V gene sequence: CDR1 DFQATT, CDR2 SNEGSKA (reference sequence). This CDR3 has 13 residues. V lost 0 bases and J lost 3, with 8 bases in between. The CDR3 sequence is CSARDLGDYGYTF. The DNA for the CDR3 is TGCAGTGCTAGAGATTTGGGGGACTATGGCTACACCTTC.

This clonotype came up a few times. The rearrangement uses TRBV5-6 and TRBJ2-3, with 7 bases that match TRBD2. CDR3 length: 19 amino acids. CDR1 SGHDT and CDR2 YYEEEE come from the germline V gene. With 3 bases clipped from V and 3 bases from J, the junction kept 19 bases outside the gene matches. CDR3 loop: CASSSVGESGTGGTDTQYF. The CDR3 DNA reads as TGTGCCAGCAGCTCCGTCGGGGAGAGCGGGACGGGGGGTACAGATACGCAGTATTTT.

This clonotype appeared many times. This chain connects TRBV7-9 to TRBJ1-1, with TRBD1 as a possible D gene (5 bases). This CDR3 region has 16 residues. CDR1 is SEHNR, CDR2 FQNEAQ, per germline (reference sequence). Trimming shortened V by 4 bases and J by 0 bases, and 15 bases separated the two germline ends. The CDR3 sequence is CASSSSGRGVNTEAFF. The CDR3 nucleotides read TGTGCCAGCAGCTCATCAGGGAGGGGTGTGAACACTGAAGCTTTCTTT.

Note on this clonotype: A read error may explain this, as a much larger clone is one base away. This chain's CDR3 is CASSPVRGRGKTQYF. The DNA of the CDR3 is TGTGCCAGCTCACCGGTGCGGGGTAGGGGAAAGACCCAGTACTTC. The J gene is TRBJ2-5, the V gene TRBV18; D is perhaps TRBD2 (6 bases). V was shortened by 3 bases and J by 6 bases, with 17 bases between the two germline ends. The CDR3 runs to 15 residues. From germline, CDR1 is KGHSH and CDR2 LQKENI.

The chain has TRBV19 and TRBJ2-1; perhaps TRBD2 as D (5 bases). Germline CDR1 reads LNHDA; CDR2 reads SQIVND (reference sequence). CDR3 size: 18 residues. V lost 0 bases, J lost 7 bases, and 22 bases lay in between. The CDR3 sequence is CASSIDLWTPHGENEQFF. The CDR3 DNA is TGTGCCAGTAGTATAGATCTATGGACGCCCCATGGGGAGAATGAGCAGTTCTTC.

Ten or more counts support this clonotype. J is TRBJ1-3 and V is TRBV7-2, with unresolved D. In germline, CDR1 is SGHTA, CDR2 FQGNSA. The CDR3 runs 12 residues. The germline V and J ends were trimmed by 3 bases and 4 bases, with 4 bases remaining between them. CDR3 sequence (DNA): TGTGCCAGCAGCTTTTACGGAAACACCATATATTTT. It specifies CASSFYGNTIYF.

The chain uses TRBV6-4 and TRBJ2-7; no clear D gene. The CDR3 sequence is 11 residues long. V was cut by 8 bases and J by 2 bases, with 7 bases left in between. Looked up from germline, CDR1 is MRHNA and CDR2 is SNTAGT. CDR3 in amino acids: CASDFPYEQYF. In DNA, the CDR3 is TGTGCCAGCGACTTCCCCTACGAGCAGTACTTC.

This sequence joins TRBV7-3 and TRBJ2-3; 11 nucleotides line up with TRBD2. The CDR3 is 16 residues long. From germline, CDR1 is SGHTA and CDR2 FQGTGA. Trimming at V came to 2 bases and at J to 8 bases, leaving 9 bases not matched to a gene. This chain's CDR3 is CASSLPTSGSISTQYF. The CDR3 nucleotides read TGTGCCAGCAGCTTACCCACTAGCGGGAGTATTAGTACGCAGTATTTT. The full variable domain, its missing parts supplied by reference TRBV7-3 and TRBJ2-3, is GAGVSQTPSNKVTEKGKYVELRCDPISGHTALYWYRQSLGQGPEFLIYFQGTGAADDSGLPNDRFFAVRPEGSVSTLKIQRTERGDSAVYLCASSLPTSGSISTQYFGPGTRLTVL.

There are many counts of this clonotype. The V and J genes are TRBV3-1 and TRBJ2-7; 10 nucleotides line up with TRBD2. CDR1 and CDR2 (germline): LGHDT, YNNKEL (reference sequence). The CDR3 consists of 14 residues. V was clipped by 7 bases and J by 3 bases; unmatched bases: 6. This CDR3 reads CASTIAGGHYEQYF. In nucleotides, the CDR3 is TGTGCCAGCACCATAGCGGGAGGCCACTACGAGCAGTACTTC.

This clonotype was seen a few times. The rearrangement uses TRBV5-6 and TRBJ1-1; D is perhaps TRBD1 (6 bases). CDR1 is SGHDT and CDR2 is YYEEEE in the germline V gene. The CDR3 spans 14 residues. The germline V and J ends were trimmed by 7 bases and 1 base, with 14 bases remaining between them. CDR3 protein: CASRGQTKNTEAFF. CDR3 DNA: TGTGCCAGCCGAGGACAGACGAAGAACACTGAAGCTTTCTTT.

Ten or more counts support this clonotype. The chain recombines TRBV7-9 with TRBJ2-1, with 8 bases fitting TRBD2. V shed 5 bases and J 0 bases; nucleotides not matched to a gene: 6. The germline V gene encodes CDR1 SEHNR and CDR2 FQNEAQ (reference sequence). The CDR3 is made up of 16 amino acids. This CDR3 reads CASSPKRESSYNEQFF. The DNA for the CDR3 is TGTGCCAGCAGCCCCAAGCGGGAGAGCTCCTACAATGAGCAGTTCTTC.

CDR3 in DNA: TGTGCCAGCAGGACGTCCCCCGGGGGGTATAATACTGAAGCTTTCTTT. Translating it yields CASRTSPGGYNTEAFF. The chain employs TRBV6-1 and TRBJ1-1; a possible D gene is TRBD1 (5 bases). CDR3 length equals 16 residues. The V gene lost 6 bases and the J gene lost 5 bases, with 22 bases spanning the gap. Per germline, CDR1 MNHNS and CDR2 SASEGT.

This clonotype was detected only a few times. The chain recombines TRBV4-1 with TRBJ1-5; D is unresolved. The CDR3 runs 13 residues. Germline values: CDR1 MGHRA, CDR2 YSYEKL. Trimming removed 5 bases at V and 6 bases at J, with 11 bases between. CDR3 coding DNA: TGCGCCAGCAGCAGGACGGGGATTCAGCCCCAGCATTTT. Amino acids: CASSRTGIQPQHF.

This clonotype was counted between two and nine times. The genes are TRBV9 and TRBJ1-4; D uncertain. Germline V gene data show CDR1 as SGDLS and CDR2 as YYNGEE. Trimming took off 2 bases at V and 3 bases at J, with 8 bases between the two ends. The CDR3 runs 14 residues. The CDR3 DNA reads TGTGCCAGCAGCGTTGGGGATCCTAATGAAAAACTGTTTTTT. It translates to CASSVGDPNEKLFF.

This clonotype was recorded a few times. The J gene is TRBJ2-4, the V gene TRBV6-2 or TRBV6-3; D tentatively reads TRBD1 or TRBD2 (6 bases each). In germline, CDR1 is MNHEY, CDR2 SVGEGT. Trimming took off 2 bases at V and 7 bases at J, with 15 bases between the two ends. The length of the CDR3 is 15 residues. CDR3 coding DNA: TGTGCCAGCAGTTACGGCGGGACACAAGGGAACATTCAGTACTTC. This gives the protein CASSYGGTQGNIQYF.

This clonotype was recorded many times. This chain connects TRBV18 to TRBJ2-3, with D hard to call. The CDR3 totals 14 residues. V was shortened by 6 bases and J by 3 bases, with 13 bases between the two germline ends. Germline V gene data show CDR1 as KGHSH and CDR2 as LQKENI. The CDR3 spells CASSHTTSTDTQYF. CDR3 DNA: TGTGCCAGCTCTCACACGACCTCGACAGATACGCAGTATTTT.

Turning to this clonotype: The junction departs from germline at one end; a sequencing error may be responsible. This chain uses TRBV9 with TRBJ2-1, with 11 nucleotides matching TRBD2. The CDR3 contains 16 residues. Germline CDR1 and CDR2: SGDLS and YYNGEE. The CDR3 protein is CASNVEGGLAVNEQFF. For the CDR3, the DNA is TGTGCCAGCAACGTAGAAGGGGGACTAGCGGTCAATGAGCAGTTCTTC.